What follows are 10 T cell receptor beta chains derived from one specimen sequenced in a study of T cells in Graves' hyperthyroidism and ophthalmopathy. Amplification of TCR beta CDR3 regions was performed using RNA transcripts as template. The primer set for the first-round RT-PCR of the TCR CDR3 was HTBI. TCRdb re-called the multiplex PCR reads through MiXCR, storing one row per CDR3 protein. Of approximately 600,000 distinct CDR3 sequences listed, around 21% are singletons. The specimen was blood. These receptors were collected from a man in his thirties or forties with Graves' ophthalmopathy.

Ten or more counts support this clonotype. The gene calls are TRBV12-3 or TRBV12-4 and TRBJ1-1; D not certain. V gave up 5 bases and J gave up 0 bases, with 7 bases separating them. The CDR3 has 13 residues. In nucleotides, the CDR3 is TGTGCCAGCAGTCGCAACTTGAACACTGAAGCTTTCTTT. As protein: CASSRNLNTEAFF.

The chain links TRBV29-1 to TRBJ2-7; 7 bases align to TRBD2. CDR3 length equals 13 residues. Germline CDR1 SQVTM, CDR2 ANQGSEA. Unmatched junction bases numbered 4, after V lost 4 bases and J lost 1 base. The CDR3 here is CSVATGRSYEQYF. CDR3 coding DNA: TGCAGCGTTGCCACCGGGAGGTCCTACGAGCAGTACTTC.

This clonotype appeared a few times. The V call is TRBV7-8, the J call TRBJ2-5; possible D gene TRBD2, 6 bases. Germline V CDR1 and CDR2: SGHVS, FQNEAQ. The CDR3 is made up of 17 amino acids. Deletions cut 1 base from V and 1 base from J, with 16 bases between. The CDR3 nucleotides are TGTGCCAGCAGCTTAGGGCGGCGAGCGGGTCTCCAAGAGACCCAGTACTTC. Translation: CASSLGRRAGLQETQYF.

This clonotype was counted many times. J is TRBJ1-1 and V is TRBV6-1, with D uncertain. CDR1 and CDR2 from the germline V gene are MNHNS and SASEGT. The CDR3 contains 12 residues. The V end lost 7 bases, the J end lost 4 bases, and 10 bases lay between the germline ends. The DNA for the CDR3 is TGTGCCAGCATCGCAGGCGCCACTGAAGCTTTCTTT. Encoded protein: CASIAGATEAFF.

A few counts support this clonotype. J is TRBJ2-1 and V is TRBV27; D might be TRBD1 (6 bases). CDR3 length: 14 residues. CDR1 is MNHEY and CDR2 is SMNVEV in the germline V gene (reference sequence). With 8 bases removed from V and 4 bases from J, the gap between germline ends came to 15 bases. The CDR3 loop reads CASGRRGTYNEQFF. The CDR3 DNA reads as TGTGCCAGCGGCCGTAGAGGGACATACAATGAGCAGTTCTTC.

This clonotype showed up just a few times. This rearrangement joins TRBV29-1 to TRBJ2-1; TRBD2 matches 13 bases. The V gene end was trimmed by 4 bases and the J gene end by 10 bases; junction bases not matched to a gene: 7. The CDR3 contains 14 residues. Germline-derived CDR1 and CDR2 are SQVTM and ANQGSEA. CDR3 nucleotide sequence: TGCAGCGTTGTCGGACTAGCGGGAGTGTGGGAGCAGTTCTTC. It codes for CSVVGLAGVWEQFF.

This sequence joins TRBV12-3 or TRBV12-4 and TRBJ1-1; unclear D gene. V was shortened by 4 bases and J by 3 bases, with 12 bases between the two germline ends. This CDR3 spans 14 amino acids. CDR3 in DNA: TGTGCCAGCAGTTATCAAGGGAGTTACACTGAAGCTTTCTTT. It codes for CASSYQGSYTEAFF.

The rearrangement links TRBV15 to TRBJ2-7; TRBD1 matches at 7 bases. J lost 6 bases, V lost 1 base, and 9 bases had no gene match. Germline CDR1 and CDR2: LNHNV and YYDKDF (reference sequence). The CDR3 runs to 15 residues. The CDR3: CATSRVTQGFLEQYF. CDR3 bases: TGTGCCACCAGCAGAGTCACACAGGGGTTTCTCGAGCAGTACTTC. The entire variable domain, with the rest obtained from reference TRBV15 and TRBJ2-7, is as follows: DAMVIQNPRYQVTQFGKPVTLSCSQTLNHNVMYWYQQKSSQAPKLLFHYYDKDFNNEADTPDNFQSRRPNTSFCFLDIRSPGLGDTAMYLCATSRVTQGFLEQYFGPGTRLTVT.

The V gene is TRBV9, the J gene TRBJ1-1; weak D call: TRBD1 (5 bases). This CDR3 region has 15 residues. CDR1 and CDR2 (germline): SGDLS, YYNGEE. V was clipped by 3 bases and J by 2 bases, with 14 bases between them. As DNA, the CDR3 is TGTGCCAGCAGCGGACTGGGGGTAGGCAACACTGAAGCTTTCTTT. It encodes CASSGLGVGNTEAFF.

This chain's CDR3 is CATSGTGRTDTQYF. Written as DNA, the CDR3 is TGTGCCACCAGTGGGACAGGGCGCACAGATACGCAGTATTTT. The V call is TRBV24-1, the J call TRBJ2-3; 8 nucleotides line up with TRBD1. The CDR3 extends over 14 amino acids. J was trimmed by 1 base and V by 5 bases; bases with no gene match: 1. CDR1 is KGHDR and CDR2 is SFDVKD in the germline V gene.